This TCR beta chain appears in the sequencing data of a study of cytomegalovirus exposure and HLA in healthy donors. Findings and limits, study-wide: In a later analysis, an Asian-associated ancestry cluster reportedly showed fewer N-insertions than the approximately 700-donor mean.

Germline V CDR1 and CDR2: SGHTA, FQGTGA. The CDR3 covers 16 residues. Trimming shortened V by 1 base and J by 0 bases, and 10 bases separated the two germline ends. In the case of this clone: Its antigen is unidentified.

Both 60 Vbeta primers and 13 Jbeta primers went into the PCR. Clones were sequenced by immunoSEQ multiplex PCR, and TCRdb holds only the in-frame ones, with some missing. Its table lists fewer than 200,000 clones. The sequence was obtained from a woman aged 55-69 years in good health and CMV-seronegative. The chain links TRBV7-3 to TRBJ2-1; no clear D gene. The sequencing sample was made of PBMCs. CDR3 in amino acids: CASSLNPFSSYNEQFF. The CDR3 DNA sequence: TGTGCCAGCAGCTTAAATCCCTTCAGCTCCTACAATGAGCAGTTCTTC.